Presented here are 10 T cell receptor beta chains from one specimen sequenced in a study of blood T cell repertoires in COVID-19 (dated by TCRdb to 2018 to 2021). The library was generated by the immunoSEQ multiplex PCR assay. Drawn from immuneACCESS, this table holds only the in-frame rearrangements with V and J called that TCRdb kept. Clones are partly lost; checked studies trace under half to an unresolved V gene and leave the rest unexplained. Within this sample are roughly 68,000 clones, with approximately 84% of them counted one time only. The ten largest clonotypes hold roughly 9.2% of the sample. The sequencing sample was made of peripheral blood. All receptors come from a man aged 50 to 59 with active COVID-19.

V usage is TRBV11-2 and J usage is TRBJ2-3; no definite D call. Trimming shortened V by 5 bases and J by 10 bases, and 13 bases separated the two germline ends. The CDR3 covers 12 residues. CDR1 SGHAT and CDR2 FQNNGV come from the germline V gene. The CDR3: CASSPSDWAQYF. In DNA, the CDR3 is TGTGCCAGCAGCCCGAGTGACTGGGCGCAGTATTTT.

The chain combines TRBV10-3 with TRBJ1-3, with D hard to call. CDR1 is ENHRY, CDR2 SYGVKD, per germline. The V and J ends lost 0 bases and 0 bases respectively, with 9 bases between them. This CDR3 comprises 16 residues. CDR3 nucleotides: TGTGCCATCAGTGAGTCTAGGAGCAACTCTGGAAACACCATATATTTT. It yields the protein CAISESRSNSGNTIYF.

The chain is built from TRBV7-9 and TRBJ2-7, with 8 positions matching TRBD1. Germline CDR1 SEHNR, CDR2 FQNEAQ (reference sequence). V gave up 5 bases and J gave up 13 bases; unmatched junction bases: 7. The CDR3 loop spans 11 amino acids. CDR3 nucleotides: TGTGCCAGCAGCCCGGACAGGGTAAATTACTTC. Encoded protein: CASSPDRVNYF. Variable domain in full (rest from reference TRBV7-9 and TRBJ2-7): DTGVSQNPRHKITKRGQNVTFRCDPISEHNRLYWYRQTLGQGPEFLTYFQNEAQLEKSRLLSDRFSAERPKGSFSTLEIQRTEQGDSAMYLCASSPDRVNYFGPGTRLTVT.

The table lists this clone with a few counts. The chain has TRBV5-1 and TRBJ2-1; D remains ambiguous. The CDR3 runs 14 residues. Trimming pared 0 bases from V and 8 bases from J, leaving 12 bases between. CDR1 SGHRS and CDR2 YFSETQ come from the germline V gene. The CDR3 DNA sequence: TGCGCCAGCAGCTTGGGTCAGGTCAGAGATGAGCAGTTCTTC. Encoded protein: CASSLGQVRDEQFF.

This chain links TRBV30 with TRBJ2-7; 11 bases agree with TRBD2. CDR1 and CDR2 (germline): GTSNPN, SVGIG (reference sequence). The CDR3 consists of 13 residues. CDR3 amino acids: CARRLAGTYEQYF. CDR3 coding DNA: TGTGCTCGTAGACTAGCGGGGACCTACGAGCAGTACTTC.

The chain joins TRBV5-1 to TRBJ2-3, with 13 nucleotides matching TRBD2. J lost 1 base, V lost 4 bases, and 3 bases had no gene match. CDR3 length: 16 residues. The germline CDR1 and CDR2 sequences are SGHRS and YFSETQ. This chain's CDR3 is CASSALAGGGTDTQYF. CDR3 DNA sequence: TGCGCCAGCAGCGCACTAGCGGGAGGGGGCACAGATACGCAGTATTTT.

This clone has a single count. V is TRBV6-5 and J is TRBJ1-2; tentatively, D is TRBD1 (6 bases). Germline V CDR1 and CDR2: MNHEY, SVGAGI. V lost 6 bases and J 9 bases, leaving 14 bases between the germline ends. This CDR3 is 12 amino acids long. The CDR3: CASSQVRGRYTF. As DNA, the CDR3 is TGTGCCAGCAGCCAGGTCAGGGGTCGCTACACCTTC.

This sequence joins TRBV30 and TRBJ1-2; 10 bases are shared with TRBD1. V was pared by 5 bases and J by 8 bases, with 14 bases of the junction left unmatched. This CDR3 has 15 amino acids. Germline V gene data show CDR1 as GTSNPN and CDR2 as SVGIG (reference sequence). The CDR3 loop is CAWVDRGRAIRGYTF. The DNA for the CDR3 is TGTGCCTGGGTTGACAGGGGGCGCGCGATAAGAGGCTACACCTTC. The whole variable domain, remainder taken from reference TRBV30 and TRBJ1-2, is SQTIHQWPATLVQPVGSPLSLECTVEGTSNPNLYWYRQAAGRGLQLLFYSVGIGQISSEVPQNLSASRPQDRQFILSSKKLLLSDSGFYLCAWVDRGRAIRGYTFGSGTRLTVV.

This chain links TRBV19 with TRBJ2-3; the D is unclear. The ends were cut back, 5 bases at V and 4 bases at J, with 16 bases in the middle. CDR3 size: 15 residues. Germline assignment: CDR1 LNHDA and CDR2 SQIVND (reference sequence). CDR3 amino acids: CASSVSMGPPDTQYF. The CDR3 coding sequence is TGTGCCAGTAGTGTCTCTATGGGCCCCCCAGATACGCAGTATTTT.

This clone turned up a few times. This chain connects TRBV5-8 to TRBJ1-6; TRBD1 matches at 10 bases. Germline V lookup: CDR1 SGHTS, CDR2 YDEGEE. CDR3 length equals 18 residues. V shed 3 bases, J shed 6 bases, and the junction held 12 bases outside the gene matches. The DNA for the CDR3 is TGTGCCAGCAGCTACGACAGGGGGCCGGCCCTTCTTAATTCACCCCTCCACTTT. Translated, it gives CASSYDRGPALLNSPLHF.